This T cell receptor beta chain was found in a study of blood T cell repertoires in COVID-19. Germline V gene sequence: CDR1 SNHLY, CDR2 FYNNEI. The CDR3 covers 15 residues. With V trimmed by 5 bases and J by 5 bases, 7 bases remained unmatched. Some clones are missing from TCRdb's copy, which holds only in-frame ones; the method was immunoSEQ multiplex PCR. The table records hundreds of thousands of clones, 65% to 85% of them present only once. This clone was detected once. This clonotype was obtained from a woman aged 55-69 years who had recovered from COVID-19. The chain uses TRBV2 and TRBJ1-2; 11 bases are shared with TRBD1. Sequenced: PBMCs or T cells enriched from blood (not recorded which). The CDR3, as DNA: TGTGCCAGCAGTCCCGGACAGGGGGCTCGTTATGGCTACACCTTC. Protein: CASSPGQGARYGYTF.